Shown below are 6 T cell receptor beta chains from a single sample sequenced in a study of cytomegalovirus exposure and HLA in healthy donors. Primers included in the PCR were 60 Vbeta and 13 Jbeta primers. The table came from immunoSEQ multiplex PCR; TCRdb's copy has only in-frame clones and leaves some out. The sample includes around 180,000 clones, under 80% of them seen just once. Sequencing was performed on PBMCs. Receptor source: a woman between 45 and 60 years old in good health and CMV-seropositive.

V is TRBV27 and J is TRBJ1-4, with 7 positions matching TRBD1. CDR1 and CDR2 from the germline V gene are MNHEY and SMNVEV (reference sequence). There are 15 residues in the CDR3. V was clipped by 4 bases and J by 10 bases; unmatched bases: 12. The CDR3 spells CASSSVQTGKVKLFF. The CDR3 bases are TGTGCCAGCAGTTCAGTTCAGACAGGGAAGGTAAAACTGTTTTTT.

The chain joins TRBV6-5 to TRBJ2-7, with D possibly being TRBD1 (5 bases). The CDR3 is made up of 13 amino acids. Trimming shortened V by 2 bases and J by 1 base, and 6 bases separated the two germline ends. Germline CDR1 reads MNHEY; CDR2 reads SVGAGI. CDR3 loop: CASSYRQSYEQYF. CDR3 DNA: TGTGCCAGCAGTTACCGACAGTCCTACGAGCAGTACTTC.

This clone was seen a single time. This chain connects TRBV7-9 to TRBJ2-5; a possible D gene is TRBD1 (6 bases). Gene TRBJ2-7 matches the end of the DNA better, so the J call may be wrong. CDR3 length equals 14 residues. Germline V gene lookup returns CDR1 SEHNR and CDR2 FQNEAQ (reference sequence). CDR3 nucleotide sequence: TGTGCCAGCAGCCTCATTCCAGGGGCGGACGAGCAGTACTTC. This codes for CASSLIPGADEQYF.

There are a few counts of this clone. The V and J genes are TRBV6-1 and TRBJ2-3; D might be TRBD2 (5 bases). V dropped 7 bases and J dropped 7 bases, with 21 bases sitting between them. The germline gives CDR1 MNHNS, CDR2 SASEGT. The CDR3 is made up of 15 amino acids. The CDR3 DNA follows: TGTGCCAGCACCGGTGGTCTAGCCTTCGATAATACGCAGTATTTT. This translates into CASTGGLAFDNTQYF.

The rearrangement uses TRBV6-5 and TRBJ1-5, with 7 bases lining up with TRBD1. This CDR3 is 15 amino acids long. V lost 6 bases to trimming and J lost 5 bases; unmatched junction nucleotides: 10. Germline V gene lookup returns CDR1 MNHEY and CDR2 SVGAGI. CDR3 sequence: CASSLSGQADQPQHF. In DNA form, the CDR3 reads TGTGCCAGCAGCCTCTCCGGACAGGCAGATCAGCCCCAGCATTTT.

V and J are TRBV7-3 and TRBJ2-3, with D tentatively TRBD2 (6 bases). The CDR3 totals 15 residues. V shed 1 base and J shed 0 bases, with 8 bases lying between them. Germline V gene lookup returns CDR1 SGHTA and CDR2 FQGTGA. The CDR3 nucleotides are TGTGCCAGCAGCTTAATCGGGGGTAGCACAGATACGCAGTATTTT. This codes for CASSLIGGSTDTQYF.